This T cell receptor (beta chain) was sequenced in a study of blood T cells in healthy people across ages. V shed 4 bases and J 6 bases; nucleotides not matched to a gene: 13. CDR1 ENHRY and CDR2 SYGVKD come from the germline V gene. The length of the CDR3 is 17 residues. Study observations and caveats: Diversity was estimated from one million T cells, and these estimates were considered underestimates.

A second about 7 to 11 cycle PCR used barcoded and J-beta primers. TCRdb redid the calling of the 5' RACE reads with MiXCR, one entry per CDR3 protein. There are about 680,000 distinct CDR3 sequences in the sample; around 45% occur only once, and about a third lies in the top ten. Regarding this clonotype: The antigen is not known.

Donation came from healthy Caucasian individuals in Russia who were aged 6 to 90. PBMCs were isolated at a quantity of at least 6.5 million per sample. No fewer than 5.5 micrograms of total RNA were isolated from every sample. What was sequenced was blood. The chain couples TRBV10-3 to TRBJ2-3; the match to TRBD2 covers 10 bases. The sequence was collected from a woman in her sixties or seventies in good health. The CDR3 DNA reads TGTGCCATCAGTGTAGAGAAGCGGGAGGGACCGCGGGATACGCAGTATTTT. This translates into CAISVEKREGPRDTQYF.